This is a list of T cell receptor beta chains from one sample in a study of CD8 T cells in Susac syndrome. TCRdb called the immunoSEQ multiplex PCR reads again in MiXCR, with one record for every CDR3 protein. In the table there are about 300,000 distinct CDR3 sequences, approximately 90% of which are singletons. The specimen was CD8+ T cells from PBMCs. The source is a human donor with multiple sclerosis. Both conserved end residues are part of each CDR3. The D gene is left open where the match is weak. Clone size, where shown, is once, few, many, or a class for clones that have expanded.

>TRBD1|TRBV30|TRBJ2-1|-
CACQWMDREFNNEQFF
TGTGCCTGTCAATGGATGGACAGGGAGTTTAACAATGAGCAGTTCTTC
>-|TRBV27|TRBJ2-1|-
CASSLSIRSGLDEQFF
TGTGCCAGCAGTTTATCGATTAGATCCGGGCTGGATGAGCAGTTCTTC
>-|TRBV7-6|TRBJ2-7|-
CASSLESIGRLAF
TGTGCCAGCAGCTTAGAATCTATCGGGCGGTTAGCCTTC
>-|TRBV20-1|TRBJ2-5|-
CSARVHTVHQETQYF
TGCAGTGCTAGAGTGCACACGGTCCACCAAGAGACCCAGTACTTC
>TRBD2|TRBV28|TRBJ2-3|-
CASSLSLAGSTDTQYF
TGTGCCAGCAGTTTATCATTAGCGGGGAGCACAGATACGCAGTATTTT
>TRBD2|TRBV19|TRBJ2-1|-
CASSHGTSASNEQFF
TGTGCCAGTAGTCACGGGACTAGCGCCTCCAATGAGCAGTTCTTC
>TRBD2|TRBV6-4|TRBJ2-1|-
CASSCPGTSGTVVYNEQFF
TGTGCCAGCAGCTGTCCCGGGACTAGCGGGACCGTGGTTTACAATGAGCAGTTCTTC
>-|TRBV14|TRBJ2-7|-
CASSPRMEGPIYEQYF
TGTGCCAGCAGCCCGAGGATGGAGGGCCCAATCTACGAGCAGTACTTC
>-|TRBV4-3|TRBJ2-2|-
CASSQGGGTLLTGELFF
TGCGCCAGCAGCCAAGGCGGCGGGACCCTCCTCACCGGGGAGCTGTTTTTT
>-|TRBV24-1|TRBJ2-1|once
CATSDPRNEQFF
TGTGCCACCAGTGATCCCCGGAATGAGCAGTTCTTC
>-|TRBV7-9|TRBJ2-7|-
CASSSRDSFYEQYF
TGTGCCAGCAGCTCCCGGGACTCTTTTTACGAGCAGTACTTC
>-|TRBV28|TRBJ2-5|-
CASSPRPAGEETQYF
TGTGCCAGCAGTCCCCGGCCGGCAGGGGAAGAGACCCAGTACTTC
>-|TRBV27|TRBJ2-2|once
CASSLSDSPVGTPTGELFF
TGTGCCAGCAGTTTATCGGATTCCCCCGTGGGGACACCCACCGGGGAGCTGTTTTTT
>-|TRBV19|TRBJ2-7|-
CASSIYLGSYEQYF
TGTGCCAGTAGTATTTACTTGGGATCCTACGAGCAGTACTTC
>-|TRBV7-9|TRBJ1-2|-
CASSLAGAPYGYTF
TGTGCCAGCAGCCTCGCCGGGGCGCCCTATGGCTACACCTTC
>TRBD1|TRBV3-1|TRBJ2-3|-
CASSQGTGIDTQYF
TGTGCCAGCAGCCAAGGGACAGGGATAGATACGCAGTATTTT
>-|TRBV20-1|TRBJ1-1|-
CSARDLQSNTEAFF
TGCAGTGCTAGAGATTTGCAGTCCAACACTGAAGCTTTCTTT
>-|TRBV6-1|TRBJ2-1|-
CASKIPGESYNEQFF
TGTGCCAGTAAGATACCGGGGGAGTCCTACAATGAGCAGTTCTTC
>-|TRBV27|TRBJ2-3|-
CASSLWGGADTQYF
TGTGCCAGCAGTTTATGGGGTGGGGCAGATACGCAGTATTTT
>TRBD2|TRBV18|TRBJ2-1|-
CASSPEGWGLAGPSFHNEQFF
TGTGCCAGCTCACCCGAGGGCTGGGGACTAGCGGGGCCTTCCTTCCACAATGAGCAGTTCTTC
>TRBD1|TRBV24-1|TRBJ2-3|once
CATSDWDRGEWYF
TGTGCCACCAGTGATTGGGACAGGGGCGAGTGGTATTTT
>-|TRBV4-1|TRBJ2-2|-
CASSQGAWTGELFF
TGCGCCAGCAGCCAAGGAGCGTGGACCGGGGAGCTGTTTTTT
>TRBD2|TRBV5-6|TRBJ2-1|-
CASSLGRTSPLSYEQFF
TGTGCCAGCAGCTTGGGCCGGACTAGCCCTCTGTCGTATGAGCAGTTCTTC
>-|TRBV27|TRBJ2-7|-
CASSLRGNYEQYF
TGTGCCAGCAGTTTAAGGGGGAACTACGAGCAGTACTTC
>-|TRBV20-1|TRBJ1-3|-
CSARVVLEGSGNTIYF
TGCAGTGCTAGGGTCGTCCTTGAGGGTTCGGGAAACACCATATATTTT
>TRBD1|TRBV29-1|TRBJ1-1|-
CSVLGQGSEAFF
TGCAGCGTTCTGGGACAGGGGTCTGAAGCTTTCTTT
>-|TRBV9|TRBJ2-7|once
CASSVEDSSIWGQYF
TGTGCCAGCAGCGTAGAGGACAGCTCTATTTGGGGGCAGTACTTC
>-|TRBV6-5|TRBJ1-3|-
CASSYTAGGSGNTIYF
TGTGCCAGCAGTTATACGGCGGGGGGCTCTGGAAACACCATATATTTT
>TRBD1|TRBV12-3/TRBV12-4|TRBJ1-5|-
CASSTGQGNQPQHF
TGTGCCAGCAGCACGGGACAGGGCAATCAGCCCCAGCATTTT
>-|TRBV25-1|TRBJ1-1|-
CASSAFNTEAFF
TGTGCCAGCAGTGCCTTTAACACTGAAGCTTTCTTT
>TRBD2|TRBV27|TRBJ2-3|-
CASSPSLAGETITDTQYF
TGTGCCAGCAGTCCCTCCCTAGCGGGGGAGACCATCACAGATACGCAGTATTTT
>-|TRBV29-1|TRBJ2-1|-
CSVEGDGTLAPNEQFF
TGCAGCGTTGAGGGGGACGGGACTTTAGCCCCCAATGAGCAGTTCTTC
>TRBD1|TRBV4-2|TRBJ2-2|-
CASSQALGQEALAGELFF
TGTGCCAGCAGCCAAGCTTTAGGACAGGAGGCGTTGGCCGGGGAGCTGTTTTTT
>TRBD1|TRBV6-1|TRBJ2-2|-
CASSLPGTGRSGELFF
TGTGCCAGCAGCCTACCTGGGACAGGGAGGTCCGGGGAGCTGTTTTTT
>-|TRBV6-1|TRBJ1-5|-
CASRYGLYSNQPQHF
TGTGCCAGCAGATACGGCCTCTATAGCAATCAGCCCCAGCATTTT
>-|TRBV6-2/TRBV6-3|TRBJ2-5|-
CASTRPDSHGGTQYF
TGTGCCAGCACCCGGCCGGACAGCCATGGGGGGACCCAGTACTTC